This T cell receptor (beta chain) was retrieved from a study of T cell changes during pregnancy in multiple sclerosis. CDR1 and CDR2 (germline): SGHVS, FNYEAQ. After removal of 4 bases from V and 7 bases from J, the junction contained 5 bases not matched to a gene. This CDR3 has 13 residues. The table came from immunoSEQ multiplex PCR; TCRdb's copy has only in-frame clones and leaves some out. The profile shows roughly 80,000 clones, roughly nine tenths of them singletons. The sample in question was peripheral blood, obtained before pregnancy. The V gene is TRBV7-6, the J gene TRBJ1-2; TRBD1 matches at 8 bases. The receptor was derived from a female donor with multiple sclerosis, enrolled in a pregnancy study. This CDR3 is CASSYTGGTGYTF. CDR3 nucleotide sequence: TGTGCCAGCAGCTACACAGGGGGGACTGGCTACACCTTC.